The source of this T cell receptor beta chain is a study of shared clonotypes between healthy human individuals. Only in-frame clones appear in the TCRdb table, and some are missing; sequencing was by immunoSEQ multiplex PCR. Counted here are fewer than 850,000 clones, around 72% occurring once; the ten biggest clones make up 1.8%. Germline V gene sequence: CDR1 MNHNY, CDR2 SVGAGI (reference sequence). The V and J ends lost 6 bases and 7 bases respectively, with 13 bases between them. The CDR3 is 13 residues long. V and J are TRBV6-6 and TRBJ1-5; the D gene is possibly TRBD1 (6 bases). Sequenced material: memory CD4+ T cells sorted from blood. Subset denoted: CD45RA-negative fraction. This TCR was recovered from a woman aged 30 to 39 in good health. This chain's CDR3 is CASSQQGNQPQHF. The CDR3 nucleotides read TGTGCCAGCAGCCAACAGGGAAACCAGCCCCAGCATTTT.